This TCR beta chain was observed in a study of T cell repertoires in aging, cancer and after chemotherapy. Findings of the study overall: Immunological memory after chemotherapy cannot be judged from the repertoire data.

TCR beta rearrangements were amplified from peripheral blood genomic DNA. The germline V gene encodes CDR1 SGHNT and CDR2 YYREEE (reference sequence). J was trimmed by 6 bases and V by 2 bases; bases with no gene match: 6. The CDR3 contains 15 residues. This clonotype turned up a few times. What it binds is not known. Rearranged V-D-J TRB sequences were amplified with a mixed TRB-A/B primer pool. One entry per CDR3 protein, called by TCRdb with MiXCR from the multiplex PCR reads. The profile shows 10,000 to 15,000 distinct CDR3 sequences, around 30% of them singletons. V is TRBV5-4 and J is TRBJ2-7; 12 bases fit TRBD2. The specimen was blood. The sequence was obtained from a human donor with a blood cancer. The CDR3 bases are TGTGCCAGCAGCTTCCTAGCGGGGGGGCTTGGCGAGCAGTACTTC. Amino acids: CASSFLAGGLGEQYF.